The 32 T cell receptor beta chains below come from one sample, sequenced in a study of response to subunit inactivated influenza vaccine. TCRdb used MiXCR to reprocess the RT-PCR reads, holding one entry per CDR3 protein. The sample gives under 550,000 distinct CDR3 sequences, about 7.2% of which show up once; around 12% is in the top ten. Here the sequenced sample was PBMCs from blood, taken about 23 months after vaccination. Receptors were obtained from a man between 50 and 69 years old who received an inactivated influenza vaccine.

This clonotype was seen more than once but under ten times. CDR3 nucleotides: TGTGCCAGCAGCTCGGGACAAGGATCATCTCCGTTCTTC. Translated, it gives CASSSGQGSSPFF. The rearrangement joins TRBV7-9 to TRBJ2-1; D may be TRBD1 (6 bases). The CDR3 length is 13 residues. V was pared by 4 bases and J by 15 bases, with 19 bases between. Germline V gene data show CDR1 as SEHNR and CDR2 as FQNEAQ (reference sequence).

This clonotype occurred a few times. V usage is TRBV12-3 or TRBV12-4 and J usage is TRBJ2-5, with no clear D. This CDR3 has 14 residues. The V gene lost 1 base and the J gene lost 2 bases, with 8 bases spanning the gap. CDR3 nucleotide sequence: TGTGCCAGCAGTTTAGGGCCACTACAAGAGACCCAGTACTTC. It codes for CASSLGPLQETQYF.

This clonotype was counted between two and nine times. The CDR3 nucleotides are TGCAGCGTTAGGACAGGGGGCTCTGTGGGGATTCAGACCCTCCACTTT. It encodes CSVRTGGSVGIQTLHF. The chain carries TRBV29-1 and TRBJ1-6; 11 positions match TRBD1. The CDR3 is 16 amino acids. J gave up 14 bases and V 5 bases, and 17 bases lay outside the gene matches. Germline values: CDR1 SQVTM, CDR2 ANQGSEA.

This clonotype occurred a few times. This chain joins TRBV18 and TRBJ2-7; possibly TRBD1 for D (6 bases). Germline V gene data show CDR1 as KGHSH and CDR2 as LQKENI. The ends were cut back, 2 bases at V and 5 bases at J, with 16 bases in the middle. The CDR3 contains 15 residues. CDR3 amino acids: CASSPSFLGDNEQYF. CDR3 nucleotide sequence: TGTGCCAGCTCACCATCATTCTTGGGGGACAACGAGCAGTACTTC.

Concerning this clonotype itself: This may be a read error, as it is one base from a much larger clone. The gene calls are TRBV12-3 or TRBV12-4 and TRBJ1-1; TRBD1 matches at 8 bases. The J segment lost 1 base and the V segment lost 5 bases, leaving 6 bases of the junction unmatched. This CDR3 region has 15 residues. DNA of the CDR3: TGTGCCAGCAGTCCCGGGGACAGGAGGAACACTGAAGCTTTCTTT. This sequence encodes CASSPGDRRNTEAFF.

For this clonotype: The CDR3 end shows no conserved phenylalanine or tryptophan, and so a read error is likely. For the CDR3, the DNA is TGTGCCACCAGCAGAGATCCCGGATCCTACGAGCAGTACTCC. Translated, it gives CATSRDPGSYEQYS. The gene calls are TRBV15 and TRBJ2-7; D is unresolved. The CDR3 has 14 residues. CDR1 is LNHNV and CDR2 is YYDKDF in the germline V gene (reference sequence). Trimming removed 0 bases from V and 1 base from J, with 7 bases in between.

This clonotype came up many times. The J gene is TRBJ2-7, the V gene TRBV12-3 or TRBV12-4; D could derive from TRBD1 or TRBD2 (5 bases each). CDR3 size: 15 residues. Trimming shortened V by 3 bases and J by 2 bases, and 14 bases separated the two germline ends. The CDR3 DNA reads TGTGCCAGCAGTTTTGGGGGAGAACTAACCTACGAGCAGTACTTC. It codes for CASSFGGELTYEQYF.

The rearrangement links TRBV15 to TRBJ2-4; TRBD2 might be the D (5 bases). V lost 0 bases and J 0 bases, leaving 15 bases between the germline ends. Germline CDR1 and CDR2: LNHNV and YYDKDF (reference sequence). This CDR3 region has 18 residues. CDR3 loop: CATSRDPREGAAKNIQYF. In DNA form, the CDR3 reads TGTGCCACCAGCAGAGATCCCCGGGAAGGCGCAGCCAAAAACATTCAGTACTTC.

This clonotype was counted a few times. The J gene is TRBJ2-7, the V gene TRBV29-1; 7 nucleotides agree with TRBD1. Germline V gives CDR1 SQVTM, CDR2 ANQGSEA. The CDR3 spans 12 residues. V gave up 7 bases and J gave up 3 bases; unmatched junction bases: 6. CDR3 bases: TGCAGCGCTGCTCGGGACAGCTACGAGCAGTACTTC. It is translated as CSAARDSYEQYF.

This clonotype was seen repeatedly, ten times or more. The CDR3 loop reads CSGAPSADTQYF. CDR3 coding DNA: TGCAGCGGAGCGCCCAGCGCAGATACGCAGTATTTT. The V call is TRBV29-1, the J call TRBJ2-3, with unresolved D. Deletions cut 7 bases from V and 4 bases from J, with 12 bases between. The CDR3 is 12 residues long. Per germline, CDR1 SQVTM and CDR2 ANQGSEA.

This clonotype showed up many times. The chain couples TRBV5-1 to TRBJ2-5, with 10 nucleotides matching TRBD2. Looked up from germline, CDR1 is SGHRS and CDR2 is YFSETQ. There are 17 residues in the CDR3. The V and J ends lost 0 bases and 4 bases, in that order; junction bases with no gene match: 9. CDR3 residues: CASSLVASGSMGETQYF. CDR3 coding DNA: TGCGCCAGCAGCTTGGTGGCTAGCGGGAGTATGGGAGAGACCCAGTACTTC. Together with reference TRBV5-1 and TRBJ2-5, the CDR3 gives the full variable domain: KAGVTQTPRYLIKTRGQQVTLSCSPISGHRSVSWYQQTPGQGLQFLFEYFSETQRNKGNFPGRFSGRQFSNSRSEMNVSTLELGDSALYLCASSLVASGSMGETQYFGPGTRLLVL.

Written as DNA, the CDR3 is TGTGCCAGCAGTGTCACTAGCGGGAGAGGAAGAGAGACCCAGTACTTC. This sequence encodes CASSVTSGRGRETQYF. The chain carries TRBV28 and TRBJ2-5, with 11 bases fitting TRBD2. The CDR3 sequence is 16 residues long. The germline gives CDR1 MDHEN, CDR2 SYDVKM. V lost 5 bases to trimming and J lost 4 bases; unmatched junction nucleotides: 9.

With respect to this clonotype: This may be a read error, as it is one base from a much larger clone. The CDR3 protein is CCASATSGGDSYNEQFF. The DNA for the CDR3 is TGCTGTGCTAGCGCTACTAGCGGGGGGGACTCCTACAATGAGCAGTTCTTC. The rearrangement joins TRBV20-1 to TRBJ2-1, with 13 bases lining up with TRBD2. The CDR3 runs 17 residues. CDR1 is DFQATT and CDR2 is SNEGSKA in the germline V gene (reference sequence).

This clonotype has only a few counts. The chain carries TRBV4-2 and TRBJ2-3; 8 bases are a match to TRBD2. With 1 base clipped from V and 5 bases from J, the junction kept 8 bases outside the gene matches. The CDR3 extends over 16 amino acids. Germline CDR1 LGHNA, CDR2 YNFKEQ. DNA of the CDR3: TGTGCCAGCAGCCAAGTCGGAGGCGGGGGGATAGATACGCAGTATTTT. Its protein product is CASSQVGGGGIDTQYF.

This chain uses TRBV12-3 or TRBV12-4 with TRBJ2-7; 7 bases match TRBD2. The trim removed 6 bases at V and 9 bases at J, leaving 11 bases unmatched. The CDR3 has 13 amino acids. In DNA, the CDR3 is TGTGCCAGCAGCCTCTCCACTAGCGTGGGGCAGTACTTC. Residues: CASSLSTSVGQYF.

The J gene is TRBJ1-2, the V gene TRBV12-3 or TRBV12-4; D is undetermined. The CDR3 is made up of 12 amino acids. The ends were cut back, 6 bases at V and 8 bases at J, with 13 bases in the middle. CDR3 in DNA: TGTGCCAGCAGCTGCGAACTTGGCGGCTACACCTTC. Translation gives CASSCELGGYTF.

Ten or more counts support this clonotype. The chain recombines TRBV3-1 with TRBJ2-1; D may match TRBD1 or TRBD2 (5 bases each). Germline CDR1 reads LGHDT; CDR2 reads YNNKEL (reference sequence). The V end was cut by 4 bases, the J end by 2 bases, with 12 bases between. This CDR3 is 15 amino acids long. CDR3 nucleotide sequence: TGTGCCAGCAGCCTCCGGGACCTAGCCTACAATGAGCAGTTCTTC. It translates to CASSLRDLAYNEQFF.

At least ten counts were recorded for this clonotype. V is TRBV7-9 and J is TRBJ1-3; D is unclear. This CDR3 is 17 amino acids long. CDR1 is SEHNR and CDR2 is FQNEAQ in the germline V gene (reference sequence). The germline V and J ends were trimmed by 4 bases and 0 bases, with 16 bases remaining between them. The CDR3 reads CASSSPTADDSGNTIYF. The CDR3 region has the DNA TGTGCCAGCAGCTCCCCGACGGCGGACGACTCTGGAAACACCATATATTTT.

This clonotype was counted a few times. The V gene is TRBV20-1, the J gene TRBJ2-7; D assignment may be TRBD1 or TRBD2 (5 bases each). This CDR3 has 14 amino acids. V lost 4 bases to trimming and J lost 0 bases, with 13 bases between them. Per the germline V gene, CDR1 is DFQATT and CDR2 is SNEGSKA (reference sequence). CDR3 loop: CSATSGTFSYEQYF. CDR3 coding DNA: TGCAGTGCTACCTCCGGGACGTTCTCCTACGAGCAGTACTTC.

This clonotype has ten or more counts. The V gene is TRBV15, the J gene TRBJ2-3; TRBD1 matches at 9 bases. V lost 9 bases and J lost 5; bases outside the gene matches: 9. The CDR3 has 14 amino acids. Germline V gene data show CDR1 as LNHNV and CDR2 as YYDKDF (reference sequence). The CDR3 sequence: CATKGQGIVDTQYF. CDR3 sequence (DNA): TGTGCCACTAAGGGACAGGGAATAGTAGATACGCAGTATTTT.

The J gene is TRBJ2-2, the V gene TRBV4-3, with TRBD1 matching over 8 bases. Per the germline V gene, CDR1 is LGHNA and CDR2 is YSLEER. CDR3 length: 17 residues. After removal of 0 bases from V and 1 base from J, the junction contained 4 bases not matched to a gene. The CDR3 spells CASSQDFGTGNTGELFF. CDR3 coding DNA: TGCGCCAGCAGCCAAGACTTCGGGACAGGGAACACCGGGGAGCTGTTTTTT.

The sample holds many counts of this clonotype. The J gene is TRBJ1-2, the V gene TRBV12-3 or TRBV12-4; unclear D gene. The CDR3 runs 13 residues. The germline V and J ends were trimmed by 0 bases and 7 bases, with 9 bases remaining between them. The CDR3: CASSLAGPIGYTF. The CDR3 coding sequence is TGTGCCAGCAGTTTAGCCGGTCCCATTGGCTACACCTTC.

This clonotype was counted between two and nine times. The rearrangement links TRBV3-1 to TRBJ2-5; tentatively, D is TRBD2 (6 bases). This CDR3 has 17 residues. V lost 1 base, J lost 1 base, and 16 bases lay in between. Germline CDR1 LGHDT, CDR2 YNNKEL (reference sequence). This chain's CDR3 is CASSQVWSSAGQETQYF. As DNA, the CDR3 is TGTGCCAGCAGCCAAGTTTGGTCTAGCGCCGGCCAAGAGACCCAGTACTTC.

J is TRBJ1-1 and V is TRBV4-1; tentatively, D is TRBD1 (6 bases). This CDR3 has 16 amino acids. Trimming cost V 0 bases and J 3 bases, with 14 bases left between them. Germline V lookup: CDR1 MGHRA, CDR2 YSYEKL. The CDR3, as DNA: TGCGCCAGCAGCCAAGATCCTCGGGGGGCGGACACTGAAGCTTTCTTT. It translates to CASSQDPRGADTEAFF.

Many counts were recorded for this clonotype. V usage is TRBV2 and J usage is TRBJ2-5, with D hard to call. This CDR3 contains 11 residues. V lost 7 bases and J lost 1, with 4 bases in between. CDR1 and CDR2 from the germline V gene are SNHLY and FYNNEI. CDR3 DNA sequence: TGTGCCAGCAAGGTCCAAGAGACCCAGTACTTC. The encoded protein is CASKVQETQYF.

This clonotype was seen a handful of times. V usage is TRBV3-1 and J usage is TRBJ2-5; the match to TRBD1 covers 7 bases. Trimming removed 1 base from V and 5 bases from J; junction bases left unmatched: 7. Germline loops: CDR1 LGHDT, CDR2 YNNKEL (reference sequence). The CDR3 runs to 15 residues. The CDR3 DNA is TGTGCCAGCAGCCAAGGAGGGGGCTCTCGGGAGACCCAGTACTTC. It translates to CASSQGGGSRETQYF.

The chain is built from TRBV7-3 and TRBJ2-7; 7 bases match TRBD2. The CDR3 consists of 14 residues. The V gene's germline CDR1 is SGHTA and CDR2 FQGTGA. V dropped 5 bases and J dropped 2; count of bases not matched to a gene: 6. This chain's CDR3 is CASSPGLLTYEQYF. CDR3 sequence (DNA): TGTGCCAGCAGCCCGGGACTATTGACCTACGAGCAGTACTTC.

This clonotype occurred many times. The CDR3 protein is CASSLGADATNEKLFF. For the CDR3, the DNA is TGCGCCAGCAGCTTGGGAGCAGATGCAACTAATGAAAAACTGTTTTTT. The chain is built from TRBV5-1 and TRBJ1-4; D is ambiguous. The germline V and J ends were trimmed by 0 bases and 0 bases, with 9 bases remaining between them. This CDR3 comprises 16 residues. CDR1 and CDR2 from the germline V gene are SGHRS and YFSETQ.

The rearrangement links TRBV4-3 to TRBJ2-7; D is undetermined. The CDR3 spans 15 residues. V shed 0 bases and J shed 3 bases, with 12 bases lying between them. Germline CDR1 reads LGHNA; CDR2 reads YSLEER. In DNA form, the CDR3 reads TGCGCCAGCAGCCAAGATCTAAGGCAGTACTACGAGCAGTACTTC. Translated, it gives CASSQDLRQYYEQYF.

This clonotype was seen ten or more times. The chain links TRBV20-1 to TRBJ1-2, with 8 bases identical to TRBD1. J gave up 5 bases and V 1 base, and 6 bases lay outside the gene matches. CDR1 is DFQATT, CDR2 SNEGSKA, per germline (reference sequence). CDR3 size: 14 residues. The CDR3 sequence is CSARVVDRGYGYTF. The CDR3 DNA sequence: TGCAGTGCTAGAGTGGTAGACAGGGGATATGGCTACACCTTC.

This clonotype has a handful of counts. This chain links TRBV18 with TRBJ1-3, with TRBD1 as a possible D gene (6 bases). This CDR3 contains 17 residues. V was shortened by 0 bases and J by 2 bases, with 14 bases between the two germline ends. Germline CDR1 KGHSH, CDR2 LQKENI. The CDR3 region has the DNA TGTGCCAGCTCACCACCATATGGGACAAATACTGGAAACACCATATATTTT. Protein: CASSPPYGTNTGNTIYF.

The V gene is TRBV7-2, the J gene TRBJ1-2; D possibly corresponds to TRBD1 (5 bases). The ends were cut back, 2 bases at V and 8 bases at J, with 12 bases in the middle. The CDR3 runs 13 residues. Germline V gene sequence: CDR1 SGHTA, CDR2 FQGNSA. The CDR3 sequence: CASSLSQGWGYTF. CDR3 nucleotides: TGTGCCAGCAGCTTATCCCAGGGCTGGGGCTACACCTTC.